The rows below give T cell receptor beta chains drawn from one sample of a study of chemoradiotherapy in HPV16-positive cancers. Here immunoSEQ multiplex PCR was the method, and the copy in TCRdb shows in-frame clones only, minus some. The table includes tens of thousands of clones, roughly 90% detected once. The sequencing used blood, collected from a patient who underwent chemoradiotherapy. These receptors originate from a human donor with HPV-associated anogenital cancer. CDR3s include the opening cysteine and the closing phenylalanine or tryptophan. The D gene is left open where the match is weak. Clone size, where shown, is once, few, many, or a class for clones that have expanded.

J gene,D gene,V gene,clone size,CDR3 DNA,CDR3 protein
TRBJ2-7,.,TRBV4-2,.,TGTGCCAGCAGCCAATACGAAGGGGGAGGGACCTACGAGCAGTACTTC,CASSQYEGGGTYEQYF
TRBJ1-1,.,TRBV15,.,TGTGCCACCAGCAGACTCCCAGGGGAGCCTGAAGCTTTCTTT,CATSRLPGEPEAFF
TRBJ2-1,TRBD1,TRBV6-6,.,TGTGCCAGCAGGGGAACAGGGGGCAGGTCCTACAATGAGCAGTTCTTC,CASRGTGGRSYNEQFF
TRBJ2-3,.,TRBV30,few,TGTGCCTGGAGTGTACAGTTGCGTGGCACAGATACGCAGTATTTT,CAWSVQLRGTDTQYF
TRBJ2-7,TRBD2,TRBV18,.,TGTGCCAGCTCACGCCCCTCCGGGACTAGCGGGGGCGAGCAGTACTTC,CASSRPSGTSGGEQYF
TRBJ1-1,.,TRBV5-4,.,TGTGCCAGCAGCTTGGGGCGGGGAACGAACACTGAAGCTTTCTTT,CASSLGRGTNTEAFF
TRBJ1-2,.,TRBV28,once,TGTGCCAGCAAGTGGACTCCTGATAACTATGGCTACACCTTC,CASKWTPDNYGYTF
TRBJ2-1,.,TRBV5-1,.,TGCGCCAGCAGCTTGTTTCAGGGGAACATTGAGCAGTTCTTC,CASSLFQGNIEQFF
TRBJ2-1,TRBD2,TRBV11-2,.,TGTGCCAGCAGCTTAGAACTAGCGGGAACAAATGAGCAGTTCTTC,CASSLELAGTNEQFF
TRBJ1-1,.,TRBV5-1,.,TGCGCCAGCAGCTATATAATTTCTACTGAAGCTTTCTTT,CASSYIISTEAFF
TRBJ2-5,.,TRBV5-1,.,TGCGCCAGCAGCTACGACCGGGAGACCCAGTACTTC,CASSYDRETQYF
TRBJ2-1,TRBD2,TRBV11-3,.,TGTGCCAGCAGCCCCAGACTAGCGGTATACAATGAGCAGTTCTTC,CASSPRLAVYNEQFF
TRBJ2-5,TRBD2,TRBV4-1,.,TGCGCCAGCAGCCACCGTAGCGGGATAGAGACCCAGTACTTC,CASSHRSGIETQYF
TRBJ1-1,TRBD1,TRBV25-1,.,TGTGCCAGCAGTGAATTGGCTTCGACAGGGGGTCCCGAAGCTTTCTTT,CASSELASTGGPEAFF
TRBJ2-3,TRBD2,TRBV11-3,.,TGTGCCAGCAGCTTGGGGACTAGCGGGAGACTGGATACGCAGTATTTT,CASSLGTSGRLDTQYF
TRBJ2-7,.,TRBV27,.,TGTGCCAGCAGTTTATCTGATGGAGTCTCCTACGAGCAGTACTTC,CASSLSDGVSYEQYF
TRBJ2-5,TRBD2,TRBV4-1,.,TGCGCCAGCGGAGGTGGGACTAGCGGGAGGGCCCTGGATGAGCAGTACTTC,CASGGGTSGRALDEQYF
TRBJ2-2,.,TRBV6-5,.,TGTGCCAGCAGTTATGGGCTAACCGGGGAGCTGTTTTTT,CASSYGLTGELFF
TRBJ2-5,.,TRBV30,.,TGTGCCTGGACAGGCCAAGAGACCCAGTACTTC,CAWTGQETQYF
TRBJ1-3,.,TRBV7-2,.,TGTGCCAGCAGCTCCAGGGTAGGAAACACCATATATTTT,CASSSRVGNTIYF
TRBJ1-5,.,TRBV30,few,TGTGCCTGGAGTGAAGGGTTGGGGAATCAGCCCCAGCATTTT,CAWSEGLGNQPQHF
TRBJ1-2,.,TRBV11-2,.,TGTGCCAGCAGCCGCGATACAGGGTCTAACTATGGCTACACCTTC,CASSRDTGSNYGYTF
TRBJ2-7,.,TRBV2,.,TGTGCCAGCAGTCCGAACAAGAACAGGGTAGAGCAGTACTTC,CASSPNKNRVEQYF
TRBJ1-3,.,TRBV4-1,.,TGCGCCAGCAGCCAAGAAAGGAAAGGAAACACCATATATTTT,CASSQERKGNTIYF
TRBJ1-6,.,TRBV13,.,TGTGCCAGCAGCTTAGCCCCTCCTGGGATTTATAATTCACCCCTCCACTTT,CASSLAPPGIYNSPLHF
TRBJ1-5,.,TRBV10-2,.,TGCGCCAGCAGTTCGGGTACGGGTCAGCCCCAGCATTTT,CASSSGTGQPQHF
TRBJ1-1,.,TRBV5-1,.,TGCGCCAGCAGCCCGGTTATCCTACAGGGAGGCACTGAAGCTTTCTTT,CASSPVILQGGTEAFF
TRBJ2-2,.,TRBV2,.,TGTGCCAGCAGCCCGGACATTCTTTTGACCGGGGAGCTGTTTTTT,CASSPDILLTGELFF
TRBJ2-7,.,TRBV7-2,.,TGTGCCAGCAGCTCCCCGGGGCCCCTCTCCTACGAGCAGTACTTC,CASSSPGPLSYEQYF
TRBJ2-5,.,TRBV28,once,TGTGCCAGCAGTTTCCGCCGGGACTACCAAGAGACCCAGTACTTC,CASSFRRDYQETQYF
TRBJ2-5,TRBD2,TRBV5-1,.,TGCGCCAGCAGCTTGGGACTAGCGGGGGTCCAAGAGACCCAGTACTTC,CASSLGLAGVQETQYF
TRBJ1-2,.,TRBV4-1,.,TGCGCCAGCAGCCACCCTCTTCCGACAGTTGGCTACACCTTC,CASSHPLPTVGYTF
TRBJ1-1,.,TRBV5-1,.,TGCGCCAGCAGCTTAGGGCAGGGAGGGAACACTGAAGCTTTCTTT,CASSLGQGGNTEAFF
TRBJ2-3,.,TRBV27,.,TGTGCCAGCAGTTTATCCACGGTCACAGATACGCAGTATTTT,CASSLSTVTDTQYF
TRBJ2-7,TRBD2,TRBV18,.,TGTGCCAGCTCACCCCGGGGGGGGGAGCAGTACTTC,CASSPRGGEQYF
TRBJ1-1,TRBD1,TRBV7-9,.,TGTGCCAGCAGCCCACAGGGGGCTAGCACTGAAGCTTTCTTT,CASSPQGASTEAFF
TRBJ2-5,.,TRBV6-6,.,TGTGCCAGCAGCATCGGACCCGTTTCAGAGACCCAGTACTTC,CASSIGPVSETQYF
TRBJ2-7,TRBD1,TRBV9,.,TGTGCCAGCAGCGAAGCTGGACAGGGAATCTACGAGCAGTACTTC,CASSEAGQGIYEQYF
TRBJ2-7,.,TRBV5-1,.,TGCGCCAGCAGCTTGATCGGCGGGCCAACCTCCTACGAGCAGTACTTC,CASSLIGGPTSYEQYF
TRBJ2-7,.,TRBV29-1,.,TGCAGCGTTAAACAGGGTTACGAGCAGTACTTC,CSVKQGYEQYF
TRBJ2-2,.,TRBV10-1,.,TGCGCCAGCAGCCGGGACACCGCGAACACCGGGGAGCTGTTTTTT,CASSRDTANTGELFF
TRBJ2-6,TRBD1,TRBV19,.,TGTGCCAGTAACGACAGGGGGCTTTCTGGGGCCAACGTCCTGACTTTC,CASNDRGLSGANVLTF
TRBJ1-3,.,TRBV5-5,.,TGTGCCAGCAGCTTGGATGGGGGCTCTGGAAACACCATATATTTT,CASSLDGGSGNTIYF
TRBJ2-5,.,TRBV7-8,.,TGTGCCAGCAGCTTACAAGAGACCCAGTACTTC,CASSLQETQYF
TRBJ2-7,.,TRBV13,.,TGTGCCAGCAGCTCGGGAGACCTGGGCTCCTACGAGCAGTACTTC,CASSSGDLGSYEQYF
TRBJ2-5,.,TRBV6-5,.,TGTGCCAGCAGTTACCGGGTCCAGGAGGAGACCCAGTACTTC,CASSYRVQEETQYF
TRBJ2-3,.,TRBV6-5,.,TGTGCCAGCAGTTTACGCGGGGGCACAGATACGCAGTATTTT,CASSLRGGTDTQYF
TRBJ2-3,TRBD2,TRBV11-2,.,TGTGCCAGCAGCTTAGTCGGAGCGGGAGGGCCGCCTACGCAGTATTTT,CASSLVGAGGPPTQYF
TRBJ2-1,.,TRBV11-3,.,TGTGCCAGCGGGAGTAGTTCCTACAATGAGCAGTTCTTC,CASGSSSYNEQFF
TRBJ2-7,.,TRBV6-5,.,TGTGCCAGCAGTTACTGGGGAGGCTACGAGCAGTACTTC,CASSYWGGYEQYF
TRBJ2-7,.,TRBV27,once,TGTGCCAGCAGCCCCGCTGGGCCGAGCTCCTACGAGCAGTACTTC,CASSPAGPSSYEQYF